The next 5 T cell receptor beta chains were all read from a single sample in a study of cytomegalovirus exposure and HLA in healthy donors. Vbeta (60) and Jbeta (13) primers were used in the PCR. The protocol was immunoSEQ multiplex PCR, while the TCRdb copy is restricted to in-frame clones and leaves out a portion. Here the sample spans more than 110,000 clones, roughly 9.8% being singletons. Sequencing was performed on PBMCs. All receptors derive from a man aged 50 to 59 in good health and CMV-seronegative.

This clone showed up just once. V and J are TRBV11-3 and TRBJ2-5, with 7 nucleotides matching TRBD2. The germline V gene has CDR1 SGHNT and CDR2 YENEEA. The CDR3 length is 15 residues. Trimming cost V 3 bases and J 2 bases; bases outside gene matches: 6. The CDR3 loop reads CASSLSEAGQETQYF. The CDR3 DNA reads TGTGCCAGCAGCTTGTCAGAAGCGGGGCAAGAGACCCAGTACTTC.

The V call is TRBV5-4, the J call TRBJ1-1, with 9 bases fitting TRBD1. From germline, CDR1 is SGHNT and CDR2 YYREEE (reference sequence). J was trimmed by 6 bases and V by 9 bases; bases with no gene match: 9. The length of the CDR3 is 13 residues. The CDR3 region is CAILRDRESEAFF. The DNA for the CDR3 is TGTGCCATACTCCGGGACAGGGAATCTGAAGCTTTCTTT.

The chain carries TRBV10-3 and TRBJ2-7, with 14 bases aligning to TRBD2. The CDR3 runs to 14 residues. Germline CDR1 is ENHRY and CDR2 is SYGVKD. The V gene end was trimmed by 6 bases and the J gene end by 3 bases; junction bases not matched to a gene: 1. This chain's CDR3 is CAISGTSGSYEQYF. The DNA for the CDR3 is TGTGCCATCAGCGGGACTAGCGGGAGCTACGAGCAGTACTTC.

The chain employs TRBV4-1 and TRBJ1-4; TRBD1 aligns across 12 bases. V shed 0 bases, J shed 3 bases, and the junction held 11 bases outside the gene matches. This CDR3 is built from 20 residues. Germline V gene sequence: CDR1 MGHRA, CDR2 YSYEKL. This CDR3 is CASSQEPPGTGGAANEKLFF. The CDR3 coding sequence is TGCGCCAGCAGCCAAGAGCCCCCCGGGACAGGGGGCGCAGCTAATGAAAAACTGTTTTTT.

The rearrangement uses TRBV18 and TRBJ2-7; 9 bases align to TRBD1. Trimming took 6 bases from V and 6 from J; bases not matched to a gene: 9. The V gene's germline CDR1 is KGHSH and CDR2 LQKENI. The CDR3 has 14 residues. Here the CDR3 reads CASSPGTGFREQYF. CDR3 in DNA: TGTGCCAGCTCCCCCGGGACAGGGTTCCGCGAGCAGTACTTC. The full variable domain, its missing parts supplied by reference TRBV18 and TRBJ2-7, is NAGVMQNPRHLVRRRGQEARLRCSPMKGHSHVYWYRQLPEEGLKFMVYLQKENIIDESGMPKERFSAEFPKEGPSILRIQQVVRGDSAAYFCASSPGTGFREQYFGPGTRLTVT.